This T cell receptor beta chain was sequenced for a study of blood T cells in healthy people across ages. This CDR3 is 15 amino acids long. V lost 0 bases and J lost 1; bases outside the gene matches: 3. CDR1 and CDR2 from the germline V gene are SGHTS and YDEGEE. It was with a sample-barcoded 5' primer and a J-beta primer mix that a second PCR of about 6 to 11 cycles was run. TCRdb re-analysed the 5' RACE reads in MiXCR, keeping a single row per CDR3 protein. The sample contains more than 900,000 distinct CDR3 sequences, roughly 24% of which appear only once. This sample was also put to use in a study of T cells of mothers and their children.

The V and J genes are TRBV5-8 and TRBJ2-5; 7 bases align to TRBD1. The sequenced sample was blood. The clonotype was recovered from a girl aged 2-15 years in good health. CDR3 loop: CASSLGGQLQETQYF. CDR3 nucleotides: TGTGCCAGCAGCTTGGGGGGACAGCTCCAAGAGACCCAGTACTTC.